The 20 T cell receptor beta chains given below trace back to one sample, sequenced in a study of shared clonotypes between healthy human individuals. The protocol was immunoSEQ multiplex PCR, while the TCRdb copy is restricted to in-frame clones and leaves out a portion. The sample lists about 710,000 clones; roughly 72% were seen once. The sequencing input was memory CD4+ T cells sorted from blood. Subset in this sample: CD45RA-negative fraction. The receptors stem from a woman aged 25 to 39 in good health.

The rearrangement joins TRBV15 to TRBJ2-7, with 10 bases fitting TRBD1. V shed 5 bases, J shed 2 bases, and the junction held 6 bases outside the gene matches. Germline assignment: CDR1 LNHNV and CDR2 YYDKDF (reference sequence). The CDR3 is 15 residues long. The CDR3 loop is CATSGTGTGAYEQYF. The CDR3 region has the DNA TGTGCCACCAGCGGCACCGGGACAGGGGCCTACGAGCAGTACTTC.

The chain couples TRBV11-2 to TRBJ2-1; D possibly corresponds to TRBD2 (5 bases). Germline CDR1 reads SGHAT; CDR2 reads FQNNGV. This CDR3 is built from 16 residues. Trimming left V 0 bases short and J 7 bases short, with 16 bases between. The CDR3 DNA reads TGTGCCAGCAGCTTAGATCGTTTAGCTCGCGGGAATGAGCAGTTCTTC. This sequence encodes CASSLDRLARGNEQFF.

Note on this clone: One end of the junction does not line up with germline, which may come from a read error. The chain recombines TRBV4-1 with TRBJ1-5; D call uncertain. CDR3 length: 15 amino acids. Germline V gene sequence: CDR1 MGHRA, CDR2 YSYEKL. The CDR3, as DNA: TGCGCCAGCAGCGAAGAACGAGCGGGCAATCAGCCCCAGCATTTT. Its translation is CASSEERAGNQPQHF.

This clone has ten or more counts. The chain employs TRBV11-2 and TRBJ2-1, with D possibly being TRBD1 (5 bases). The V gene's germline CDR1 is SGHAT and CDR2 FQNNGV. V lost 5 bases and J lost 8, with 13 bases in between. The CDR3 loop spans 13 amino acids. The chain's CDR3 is CASSATWGYEQFF. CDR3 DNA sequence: TGTGCCAGCAGCGCCACGTGGGGCTATGAGCAGTTCTTC.

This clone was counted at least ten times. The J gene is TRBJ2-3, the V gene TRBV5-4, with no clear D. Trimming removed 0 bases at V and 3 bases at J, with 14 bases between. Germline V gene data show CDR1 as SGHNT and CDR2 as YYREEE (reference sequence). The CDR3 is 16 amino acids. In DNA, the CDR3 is TGTGCCAGCAGCTTGGGATTTAACTTTCGTACAGATACGCAGTATTTT. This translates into CASSLGFNFRTDTQYF.

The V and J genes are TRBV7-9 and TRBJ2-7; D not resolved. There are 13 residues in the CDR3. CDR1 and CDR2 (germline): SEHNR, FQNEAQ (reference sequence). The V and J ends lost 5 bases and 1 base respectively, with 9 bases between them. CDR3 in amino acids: CASSRWESYEQYF. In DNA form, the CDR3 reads TGTGCCAGCAGCCGGTGGGAATCCTACGAGCAGTACTTC.

The CDR3 protein is CASSHGSTQYF. The CDR3, as DNA: TGCGCCAGCAGCCATGGGAGTACCCAGTACTTC. The rearrangement uses TRBV5-1 and TRBJ2-5, with a weak D call TRBD2 (5 bases). Looked up from germline, CDR1 is SGHRS and CDR2 is YFSETQ. This CDR3 has 11 amino acids. V lost 4 bases and J 8 bases, leaving 9 bases between the germline ends.

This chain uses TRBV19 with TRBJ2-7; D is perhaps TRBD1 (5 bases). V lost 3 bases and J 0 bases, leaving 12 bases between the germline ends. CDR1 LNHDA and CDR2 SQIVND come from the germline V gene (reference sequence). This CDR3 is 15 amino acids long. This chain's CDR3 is CASSIRGHASYEQYF. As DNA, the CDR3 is TGTGCCAGTAGTATCCGAGGACACGCCTCCTACGAGCAGTACTTC.

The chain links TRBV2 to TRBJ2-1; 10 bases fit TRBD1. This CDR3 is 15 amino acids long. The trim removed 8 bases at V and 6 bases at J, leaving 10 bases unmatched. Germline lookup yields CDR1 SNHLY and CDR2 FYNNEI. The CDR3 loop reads CASQFRDRGSNEQFF. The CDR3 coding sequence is TGTGCCAGCCAATTCCGGGACAGGGGATCCAATGAGCAGTTCTTC.

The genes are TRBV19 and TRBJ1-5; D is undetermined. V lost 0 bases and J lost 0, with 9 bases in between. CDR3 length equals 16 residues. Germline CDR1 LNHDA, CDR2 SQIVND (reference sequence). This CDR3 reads CASSIDPLYSNQPQHF. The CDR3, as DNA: TGTGCCAGTAGTATAGATCCCCTATATAGCAATCAGCCCCAGCATTTT.

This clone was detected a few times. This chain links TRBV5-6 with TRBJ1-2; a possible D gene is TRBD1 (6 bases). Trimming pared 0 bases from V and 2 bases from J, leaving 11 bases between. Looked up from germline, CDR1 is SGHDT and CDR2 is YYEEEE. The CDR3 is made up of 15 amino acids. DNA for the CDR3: TGTGCCAGCAGCTTGGTTCTCCAGGGGAACTATGGCTACACCTTC. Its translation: CASSLVLQGNYGYTF. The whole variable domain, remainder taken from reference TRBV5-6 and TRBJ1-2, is DAGVTQSPTHLIKTRGQQVTLRCSPKSGHDTVSWYQQALGQGPQFIFQYYEEEERQRGNFPDRFSGHQFPNYSSELNVNALLLGDSALYLCASSLVLQGNYGYTFGSGTRLTVV.

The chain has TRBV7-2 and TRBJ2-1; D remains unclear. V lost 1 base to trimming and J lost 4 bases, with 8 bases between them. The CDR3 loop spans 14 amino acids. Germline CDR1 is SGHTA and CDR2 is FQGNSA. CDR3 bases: TGTGCCAGCAGCTTAGACGCGACATACAATGAGCAGTTCTTC. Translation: CASSLDATYNEQFF.

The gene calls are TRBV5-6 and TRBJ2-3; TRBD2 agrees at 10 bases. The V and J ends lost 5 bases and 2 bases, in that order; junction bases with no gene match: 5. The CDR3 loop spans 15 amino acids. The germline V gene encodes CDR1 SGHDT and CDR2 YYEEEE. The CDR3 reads CASSPGTSDTDTQYF. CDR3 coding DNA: TGTGCCAGCAGTCCCGGGACTAGCGACACAGATACGCAGTATTTT.

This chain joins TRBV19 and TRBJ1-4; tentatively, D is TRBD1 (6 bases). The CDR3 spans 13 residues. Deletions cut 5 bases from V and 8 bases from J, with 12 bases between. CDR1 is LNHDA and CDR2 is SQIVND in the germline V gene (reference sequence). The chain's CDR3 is CASSEQGGEKLFF. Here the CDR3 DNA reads TGTGCCAGTAGTGAACAGGGCGGCGAAAAACTGTTTTTT.

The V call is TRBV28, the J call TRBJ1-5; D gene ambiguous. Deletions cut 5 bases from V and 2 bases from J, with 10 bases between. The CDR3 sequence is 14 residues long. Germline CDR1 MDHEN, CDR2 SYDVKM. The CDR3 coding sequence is TGTGCCAGCAGTCGCGAGCGTCGCAATCAGCCCCAGCATTTT. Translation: CASSRERRNQPQHF.

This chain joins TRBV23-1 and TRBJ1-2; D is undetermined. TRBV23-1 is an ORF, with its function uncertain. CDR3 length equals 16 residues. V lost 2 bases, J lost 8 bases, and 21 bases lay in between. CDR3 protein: CASSQPSASSVLGYTF. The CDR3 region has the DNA TGCGCCAGCAGTCAACCGAGCGCCAGTAGTGTTTTGGGCTACACCTTC.

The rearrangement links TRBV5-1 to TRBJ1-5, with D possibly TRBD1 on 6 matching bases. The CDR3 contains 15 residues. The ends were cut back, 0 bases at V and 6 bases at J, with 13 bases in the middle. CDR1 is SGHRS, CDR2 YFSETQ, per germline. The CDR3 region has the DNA TGCGCCAGCAGCTTGGAGGGGGAAGTGGGTCAGCCCCAGCATTTT. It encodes CASSLEGEVGQPQHF.

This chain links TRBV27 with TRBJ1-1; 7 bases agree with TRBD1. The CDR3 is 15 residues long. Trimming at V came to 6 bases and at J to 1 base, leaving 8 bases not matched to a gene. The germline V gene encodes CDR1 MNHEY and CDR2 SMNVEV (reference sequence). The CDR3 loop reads CASSLDRDPNTEAFF. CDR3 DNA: TGTGCCAGCAGCCTAGACAGGGACCCGAACACTGAAGCTTTCTTT.

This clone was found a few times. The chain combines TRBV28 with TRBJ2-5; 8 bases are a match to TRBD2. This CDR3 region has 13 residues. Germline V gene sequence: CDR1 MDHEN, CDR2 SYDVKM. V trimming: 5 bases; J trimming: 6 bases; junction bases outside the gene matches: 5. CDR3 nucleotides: TGTGCCAGCAGTGCGACTAGCGTTCAGACCCAGTACTTC. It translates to CASSATSVQTQYF.

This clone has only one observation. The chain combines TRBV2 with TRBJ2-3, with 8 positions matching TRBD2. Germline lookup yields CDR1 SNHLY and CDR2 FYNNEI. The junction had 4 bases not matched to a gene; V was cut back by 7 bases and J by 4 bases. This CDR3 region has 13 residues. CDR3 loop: CASKRESADTQYF. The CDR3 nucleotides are TGTGCCAGCAAGCGGGAGTCGGCAGATACGCAGTATTTT.